These 17 T cell receptor beta chains originate from one sample sequenced in a study of Ad26.COV2.S vaccination and SARS-CoV-2 variants. Profiled with immunoSEQ multiplex PCR; TCRdb holds only in-frame clones, not every one. The repertoire has approximately 460,000 clones, 80% to 90% of them found once; the top ten carry around 1.6%. Documented treatment: about 20 received Ad26.COV2.S at low or high dose, single or two shots; several received placebo; per-sample allocation not given. It was on day 63 after the first vaccine or placebo injection that samples were taken. Sample: peripheral blood, taken in a trial of Ad26.COV2.S vaccine versus placebo. These receptors all come from a person between 18 and 65 years old who received the Ad26.COV2.S COVID-19 vaccine or a placebo.

This clone appeared once. This chain connects TRBV21-1 to TRBJ1-4; whether TRBD1, the table's D call, matches the DNA was not checked. TRBV21-1 represents a pseudogene. The CDR3 runs 16 residues. DNA of the CDR3: TGTGCCAGCAGCAAAGGACAGGGGGGTTTTAATGAAAAACTGTTTTTT. Its protein is CASSKGQGGFNEKLFF.

The genes are TRBV7-9 and TRBJ2-7; TRBD2 matches at 10 bases. Unmatched junction bases numbered 8, after V lost 6 bases and J lost 3 bases. Germline loops: CDR1 SEHNR, CDR2 FQNEAQ (reference sequence). This CDR3 has 15 amino acids. DNA for the CDR3: TGTGCCAGCAGGCCCGGGCTAGCGGGAGTCTACGAGCAGTACTTC. It codes for CASRPGLAGVYEQYF.

The chain couples TRBV4-1 to TRBJ1-4; 7 bases are shared with TRBD1. The CDR3 is 15 residues long. With V trimmed by 3 bases and J by 4 bases, 5 bases remained unmatched. Germline values: CDR1 MGHRA, CDR2 YSYEKL. The chain's CDR3 is CASSQMTGINEKLFF. CDR3 nucleotides: TGCGCCAGCAGCCAGATGACAGGGATTAATGAAAAACTGTTTTTT.

This clone was observed once. This rearrangement joins TRBV4-3 to TRBJ1-2; D might be TRBD1 (5 bases). Germline V gives CDR1 LGHNA, CDR2 YSLEER. This CDR3 has 17 residues. Trimming stripped 0 bases from V and 0 bases from J, with 14 bases between. The CDR3 is CASSQDLRGRANYGYTF. Here the CDR3 DNA reads TGCGCCAGCAGCCAAGATCTTCGGGGCAGGGCTAACTATGGCTACACCTTC.

This rearrangement joins TRBV25-1 to TRBJ2-3; D unclear. Deletions cut 3 bases from V and 2 bases from J, with 6 bases between. The V gene's germline CDR1 is MGHDK and CDR2 SYGVNS. The CDR3 totals 13 residues. The CDR3 region has the DNA TGTGCCAGCAGTGAGTACCTCACAGATACGCAGTATTTT. Its translation: CASSEYLTDTQYF.

V usage is TRBV4-2 and J usage is TRBJ2-7; 15 nucleotides agree with TRBD2. J gave up 0 bases and V 3 bases, and 6 bases lay outside the gene matches. Germline V gene data show CDR1 as LGHNA and CDR2 as YNFKEQ. The CDR3 has 18 residues. The CDR3 loop is CASSQWGLAGGSSYEQYF. In DNA, the CDR3 is TGTGCCAGCAGCCAGTGGGGACTAGCGGGAGGTAGCTCCTACGAGCAGTACTTC.

The chain recombines TRBV9 with TRBJ2-2; tentative D call: TRBD2 (6 bases). Germline loops: CDR1 SGDLS, CDR2 YYNGEE. The germline V and J ends were trimmed by 3 bases and 2 bases, with 11 bases remaining between them. There are 15 residues in the CDR3. The CDR3 DNA is TGTGCCAGCAGCGCCGCGGGATCTAACACCGGGGAGCTGTTTTTT. Protein sequence: CASSAAGSNTGELFF. The variable domain in full, with the rest retrieved from reference TRBV9 and TRBJ2-2, is DSGVTQTPKHLITATGQRVTLRCSPRSGDLSVYWYQQSLDQGLQFLIQYYNGEERAKGNILERFSAQQFPDLHSELNLSSLELGDSALYFCASSAAGSNTGELFFGEGSRLTVL.

V is TRBV7-2 and J is TRBJ1-1, with D possibly TRBD1 on 5 matching bases. The germline CDR1 and CDR2 sequences are SGHTA and FQGNSA. CDR3 length: 16 amino acids. Trimming left V 7 bases short and J 4 bases short, with 22 bases between. Here the CDR3 DNA reads TGTGCCAGCACCGACCCGGGGCAGGGACTGCGCACTGAAGCTTTCTTT. Protein product: CASTDPGQGLRTEAFF. Full variable domain (remainder filled in from reference TRBV7-2 and TRBJ1-1): GAGVSQSPSNKVTEKGKDVELRCDPISGHTALYWYRQSLGQGLEFLIYFQGNSAPDKSGLPSDRFSAERTGGSVSTLTIQRTQQEDSAVYLCASTDPGQGLRTEAFFGQGTRLTVV.

The chain employs TRBV2 and TRBJ2-2, with 8 positions matching TRBD2. V lost 7 bases and J lost 2; bases outside the gene matches: 9. Germline V gene data show CDR1 as SNHLY and CDR2 as FYNNEI. CDR3 length equals 16 residues. The CDR3 nucleotides read TGTGCCAGCACCCGTCAGCGGGGGAAAAACACCGGGGAGCTGTTTTTT. This codes for CASTRQRGKNTGELFF.

The chain joins TRBV2 to TRBJ1-3, with TRBD1 matching 9 bases. V shed 6 bases and J 0 bases; nucleotides not matched to a gene: 3. Germline V gene lookup returns CDR1 SNHLY and CDR2 FYNNEI. The CDR3 spans 15 residues. The CDR3 nucleotides read TGTGCCAGCAGGGGGACAGGGAGCTCTGGAAACACCATATATTTT. Amino acids: CASRGTGSSGNTIYF.

The CDR3 loop reads CASSQVRGLTVNYGYTF. The DNA of the CDR3 is TGCGCCAGCAGCCAAGTTCGGGGACTAACCGTTAACTATGGCTACACCTTC. The gene calls are TRBV4-1 and TRBJ1-2; maybe TRBD1 (5 bases). Germline loops: CDR1 MGHRA, CDR2 YSYEKL. V was cut by 1 base and J by 1 base, with 16 bases left in between. This CDR3 comprises 17 residues.

This clone turned up a few times. The CDR3 DNA sequence: TGTGCCAGCAGTCCCCCGGGTTCACCCCTCCACTTT. It codes for CASSPPGSPLHF. V is TRBV28 and J is TRBJ1-6; D uncertain. This CDR3 spans 12 amino acids. Germline lookup yields CDR1 MDHEN and CDR2 SYDVKM. V lost 5 bases and J 9 bases, leaving 8 bases between the germline ends. Combining the CDR3 with reference TRBV28 and TRBJ1-6 gives the whole variable domain DVKVTQSSRYLVKRTGEKVFLECVQDMDHENMFWYRQDPGLGLRLIYFSYDVKMKEKGDIPEGYSVSREKKERFSLILESASTNQTSMYLCASSPPGSPLHFGNGTRLTVT.

The chain employs TRBV5-5 and TRBJ2-3; perhaps TRBD2 as D (5 bases). The CDR3 runs to 15 residues. Trimming stripped 3 bases from V and 1 base from J, with 12 bases between. Germline-derived CDR1 and CDR2 are SGHKS and YYEKEE (reference sequence). The CDR3 loop reads CASSWTHPGTDTQYF. CDR3 DNA sequence: TGTGCCAGCAGCTGGACTCACCCAGGCACAGATACGCAGTATTTT.

The chain combines TRBV30 with TRBJ2-7, with D perhaps matching TRBD1 (6 bases). Trimming removed 2 bases from V and 9 bases from J, with 14 bases in between. This CDR3 has 12 residues. Germline V gene lookup returns CDR1 GTSNPN and CDR2 SVGIG (reference sequence). This CDR3 is CAWSPARGPQYF. The CDR3 DNA reads TGTGCCTGGAGTCCGGCCAGGGGACCGCAGTACTTC.

The V and J genes are TRBV6-5 and TRBJ1-4; D might be TRBD1 (6 bases). V dropped 10 bases and J dropped 0 bases, with 12 bases sitting between them. This CDR3 is 14 amino acids long. Germline V gives CDR1 MNHEY, CDR2 SVGAGI. The CDR3, as DNA: TGTGCCACCATACGGACAGCAACTAATGAAAAACTGTTTTTT. It specifies CATIRTATNEKLFF.

J is TRBJ1-1 and V is TRBV7-9; D remains unclear. The V gene's germline CDR1 is SEHNR and CDR2 FQNEAQ (reference sequence). This CDR3 spans 12 amino acids. Trimming removed 4 bases from V and 4 bases from J, with 7 bases in between. The CDR3 sequence is CASSSDSTEAFF. The CDR3 DNA sequence: TGTGCCAGCAGCTCTGACTCCACTGAAGCTTTCTTT.

The chain has TRBV15 and TRBJ1-4; 8 nucleotides agree with TRBD1. CDR1 and CDR2 (germline): LNHNV, YYDKDF (reference sequence). V lost 2 bases and J lost 5; bases outside the gene matches: 10. CDR3 size: 17 residues. CDR3 coding DNA: TGTGCCACCAGCAGAAGGGGCAGGGGGCCGGCGAATGAAAAACTGTTTTTT. Its translation is CATSRRGRGPANEKLFF. Using reference TRBV15 and TRBJ1-4 for the parts outside the CDR3, the full variable domain is DAMVIQNPRYQVTQFGKPVTLSCSQTLNHNVMYWYQQKSSQAPKLLFHYYDKDFNNEADTPDNFQSRRPNTSFCFLDIRSPGLGDTAMYLCATSRRGRGPANEKLFFGSGTQLSVL.